One and the same sample provided the 24 T cell receptor beta chains below, sequenced in a study of T cell responses to AZD1222 COVID-19 vaccine. Measured with immunoSEQ multiplex PCR; TCRdb has only the in-frame clones, and not every one. Among 130,000 or so clones listed, more than 85% were seen once. Sequenced material: peripheral blood, taken 28 days after the second AZD1222 dose. These receptors were taken from an adult who received the AZD1222 COVID-19 vaccine.

The V gene is TRBV30, the J gene TRBJ2-1; tentatively, D is TRBD2 (7 bases). V gave up 3 bases and J gave up 9 bases, with 21 bases separating them. The CDR3 is made up of 15 amino acids. The germline V gene has CDR1 GTSNPN and CDR2 SVGIG (reference sequence). Here the CDR3 reads CAWRGRGGGDREQFF. The CDR3 DNA reads TGTGCCTGGAGGGGAAGGGGGGGCGGTGATCGTGAGCAGTTCTTC.

This chain uses TRBV5-1 with TRBJ1-1; D gene unclear. CDR1 and CDR2 from the germline V gene are SGHRS and YFSETQ. The CDR3 consists of 15 residues. The ends were cut back, 0 bases at V and 1 base at J, with 10 bases in the middle. Here the CDR3 reads CASSLGSATNTEAFF. The DNA of the CDR3 is TGCGCCAGCAGCTTGGGATCGGCCACGAACACTGAAGCTTTCTTT.

The rearrangement joins TRBV15 to TRBJ2-4; 11 bases agree with TRBD2. This CDR3 contains 24 residues. CDR1 LNHNV and CDR2 YYDKDF come from the germline V gene (reference sequence). The J segment lost 1 base and the V segment lost 0 bases, leaving 23 bases of the junction unmatched. In DNA form, the CDR3 reads TGTGCCACCAGCAGAGATCGAACTAGCGGGGGATTCGAGGGGAAGTCTTTGGCCAAAAACATTCAGTACTTC. Residues: CATSRDRTSGGFEGKSLAKNIQYF.

This rearrangement joins TRBV5-4 to TRBJ2-2; D possibly corresponds to TRBD1 (7 bases). Looked up from germline, CDR1 is SGHNT and CDR2 is YYREEE (reference sequence). The CDR3 extends over 16 amino acids. V was trimmed by 0 bases and J by 6 bases, leaving 15 bases between them. The CDR3 loop reads CASSLGGGGNAGELFF. The CDR3 bases are TGTGCCAGCAGCTTGGGCGGAGGGGGCAACGCCGGGGAGCTGTTTTTT.

The chain employs TRBV7-2 and TRBJ1-1; D unclear. This CDR3 spans 14 amino acids. In germline, CDR1 is SGHTA, CDR2 FQGNSA. V was shortened by 2 bases and J by 5 bases, with 12 bases between the two germline ends. The CDR3 here is CASSLYTSRTEAFF. CDR3 bases: TGTGCCAGCAGCTTATACACCTCGAGGACTGAAGCTTTCTTT.

The chain uses TRBV7-9 and TRBJ2-1; 7 bases fit TRBD1. CDR3 length: 16 amino acids. J lost 3 bases, V lost 5 bases, and 10 bases had no gene match. Germline loops: CDR1 SEHNR, CDR2 FQNEAQ (reference sequence). In nucleotides, the CDR3 is TGTGCCAGCAGCGACTATCCGGGACAGATCTACAATGAGCAGTTCTTC. Residues: CASSDYPGQIYNEQFF.

The genes are TRBV9 and TRBJ1-4, with D maybe TRBD1 (6 bases). The V end lost 2 bases, the J end lost 2 bases, and 7 bases lay between the germline ends. The CDR3 is 14 residues long. The germline V gene encodes CDR1 SGDLS and CDR2 YYNGEE. The DNA of the CDR3 is TGTGCCAGCAGCGTCAGGGGTACTAATGAAAAACTGTTTTTT. Its translation is CASSVRGTNEKLFF.

With regard to this clone: Mismatch with germline at one junction end may stem from a read error. The chain couples TRBV12-3 or TRBV12-4 to TRBJ1-1, with TRBD1 matching over 10 bases. This CDR3 is 13 amino acids long. CDR3: CASSLRPTGGVLF. In DNA form, the CDR3 reads TGTGCCAGCAGTCTTAGACCGACAGGGGGCGTTCTCTTT.

The chain recombines TRBV11-3 with TRBJ1-6; D unresolved. Per germline, CDR1 SGHNT and CDR2 YENEEA. The CDR3 is 16 residues long. Between the trimmed V and J ends, which lost 5 bases and 0 bases, there was a span of 11 bases. The chain's CDR3 is CASSPVGNSYNSPLHF. The DNA for the CDR3 is TGTGCCAGCAGCCCGGTCGGGAACTCCTATAATTCACCCCTCCACTTT.

The chain carries TRBV7-8 and TRBJ1-2, with D possibly being TRBD1 (5 bases). Deletions cut 1 base from V and 4 bases from J, with 7 bases between. CDR3 size: 13 residues. The germline V gene encodes CDR1 SGHVS and CDR2 FQNEAQ. The CDR3 coding sequence is TGTGCCAGCAGCTTAGGGACAAGCTATGGCTACACCTTC. Its protein product is CASSLGTSYGYTF.

This chain connects TRBV19 to TRBJ1-1, with 9 bases aligning to TRBD1. CDR3 size: 14 residues. Germline V gene lookup returns CDR1 LNHDA and CDR2 SQIVND (reference sequence). V shed 7 bases and J 4 bases; nucleotides not matched to a gene: 7. CDR3 sequence reads: CASKIQGAGTEAFF. The CDR3 nucleotides read TGTGCCAGTAAGATACAGGGGGCGGGCACTGAAGCTTTCTTT. Variable domain in full (rest from reference TRBV19 and TRBJ1-1): DGGITQSPKYLFRKEGQNVTLSCEQNLNHDAMYWYRQDPGQGLRLIYYSQIVNDFQKGDIAEGYSVSREKKESFPLTVTSAQKNPTAFYLCASKIQGAGTEAFFGQGTRLTVV.

This chain links TRBV11-3 with TRBJ2-7, with no clear D. This CDR3 is built from 12 residues. The germline CDR1 and CDR2 sequences are SGHNT and YENEEA. Deletions cut 1 base from V and 7 bases from J, with 8 bases between. CDR3 protein: CASSLGPREQYF. CDR3 sequence (DNA): TGTGCCAGCAGCTTAGGACCGCGGGAGCAGTACTTC.

CDR3 sequence (DNA): TGTGCCAGCAGCTCCAGTGACAGGGTTGGTGGCTACACCTTC. Translating gives CASSSSDRVGGYTF. The chain combines TRBV5-5 with TRBJ1-2; 7 bases are a match to TRBD1. V lost 3 bases to trimming and J lost 7 bases; unmatched junction nucleotides: 9. The CDR3 extends over 14 amino acids. Per germline, CDR1 SGHKS and CDR2 YYEKEE (reference sequence). The variable domain in full, completed from reference TRBV5-5 and TRBJ1-2, reads DAGVTQSPTHLIKTRGQQVTLRCSPISGHKSVSWYQQVLGQGPQFIFQYYEKEERGRGNFPDRFSARQFPNYSSELNVNALLLGDSALYLCASSSSDRVGGYTFGSGTRLTVV.

This chain joins TRBV5-1 and TRBJ2-1; D uncertain. Germline V gives CDR1 SGHRS, CDR2 YFSETQ. CDR3 length: 14 amino acids. Trimming pared 0 bases from V and 2 bases from J, leaving 6 bases between. CDR3 sequence (DNA): TGCGCCAGCAGCTTGGATAACGCCTACAATGAGCAGTTCTTC. Its protein is CASSLDNAYNEQFF.

The chain joins TRBV9 to TRBJ1-2; D is ambiguous. The CDR3 is 12 residues long. V lost 4 bases to trimming and J lost 7 bases, with 11 bases between them. From germline, CDR1 is SGDLS and CDR2 YYNGEE. The CDR3, as DNA: TGTGCCAGCAGCCCGGAAGGGATTGGCTACACCTTC. The encoded protein is CASSPEGIGYTF. Full variable domain (missing parts from reference TRBV9 and TRBJ1-2): DSGVTQTPKHLITATGQRVTLRCSPRSGDLSVYWYQQSLDQGLQFLIQYYNGEERAKGNILERFSAQQFPDLHSELNLSSLELGDSALYFCASSPEGIGYTFGSGTRLTVV.

About this clone: The same CDR3 can be traced to other DNA sequences in this sample. The J gene is TRBJ1-1, the V gene TRBV18, with D perhaps TRBD1 (5 bases). CDR3 length equals 14 residues. Germline CDR1 reads KGHSH; CDR2 reads LQKENI. The V end lost 6 bases, the J end lost 1 base, and 12 bases lay between the germline ends. The CDR3 sequence: CASSPDRKNTEAFF. The CDR3 DNA reads TGTGCCAGCTCCCCAGACAGAAAGAACACTGAAGCTTTCTTT.

The chain carries TRBV5-1 and TRBJ2-3; D gene ambiguous. Trimming cost V 0 bases and J 4 bases, with 9 bases left between them. The CDR3 has 14 amino acids. Germline V gene data show CDR1 as SGHRS and CDR2 as YFSETQ. CDR3 sequence: CASSLGGGADTQYF. In DNA, the CDR3 is TGCGCCAGCAGCTTGGGAGGTGGGGCAGATACGCAGTATTTT.

This CDR3 reads CASSAQPDRANYGYTF. Written as DNA, the CDR3 is TGTGCCAGCAGCGCGCAACCGGACAGGGCCAACTATGGCTACACCTTC. V is TRBV9 and J is TRBJ1-2, with 8 bases fitting TRBD1. Germline V gene data show CDR1 as SGDLS and CDR2 as YYNGEE. V dropped 3 bases and J dropped 2; count of bases not matched to a gene: 9. There are 16 residues in the CDR3.

This clone was seen once. The CDR3 sequence: CASSRTRTAADQPQHF. CDR3 nucleotides: TGTGCCAGTAGTAGAACAAGGACAGCCGCCGATCAGCCCCAGCATTTT. The gene calls are TRBV19 and TRBJ1-5; tentatively, D is TRBD1 (6 bases). The ends were cut back, 4 bases at V and 5 bases at J, with 18 bases in the middle. Germline V gene lookup returns CDR1 LNHDA and CDR2 SQIVND (reference sequence). The CDR3 spans 16 residues.

This clone came up once. J is TRBJ1-3 and V is TRBV4-1, with D unresolved. This CDR3 spans 12 amino acids. The V end was cut by 11 bases, the J end by 0 bases, with 8 bases between. Germline V gives CDR1 MGHRA, CDR2 YSYEKL. The chain's CDR3 is CASSPSGNTIYF. CDR3 in DNA: TGCGCCTCGTCGCCCTCTGGAAACACCATATATTTT.

The V call is TRBV7-6, the J call TRBJ1-2; 11 nucleotides align to TRBD1. Germline CDR1 reads SGHVS; CDR2 reads FNYEAQ. The ends lost 5 bases at V and 5 bases at J; junction bases unmatched: 7. This CDR3 contains 15 residues. The CDR3, as DNA: TGTGCCAGCAGCCCCGGGACAGGGGGTGGTTATGGCTACACCTTC. It is translated as CASSPGTGGGYGYTF.

This sequence joins TRBV19 and TRBJ1-6; no firm D call. This CDR3 region has 16 residues. The germline CDR1 and CDR2 sequences are LNHDA and SQIVND (reference sequence). The ends were cut back, 7 bases at V and 0 bases at J, with 13 bases in the middle. The chain's CDR3 is CASKVVQSSYNSPLHF. The CDR3 DNA reads TGTGCCAGTAAAGTCGTCCAGAGCTCCTATAATTCACCCCTCCACTTT.

The CDR3 is CASSSTGSTGNTIYF. For the CDR3, the DNA is TGCGCCAGCAGCTCGACAGGCTCGACTGGAAACACCATATATTTT. The rearrangement links TRBV5-1 to TRBJ1-3, with TRBD1 as a possible D gene (6 bases). This CDR3 region has 15 residues. V lost 3 bases to trimming and J lost 2 bases, with 12 bases between them. Germline CDR1 is SGHRS and CDR2 is YFSETQ.

The chain carries TRBV7-2 and TRBJ2-1; D not certain. CDR3 length: 14 residues. V lost 2 bases, J lost 2 bases, and 7 bases lay in between. The V gene's germline CDR1 is SGHTA and CDR2 FQGNSA. CDR3 DNA sequence: TGTGCCAGCAGCTTACGCTCAACCTACAATGAGCAGTTCTTC. The encoded protein is CASSLRSTYNEQFF.